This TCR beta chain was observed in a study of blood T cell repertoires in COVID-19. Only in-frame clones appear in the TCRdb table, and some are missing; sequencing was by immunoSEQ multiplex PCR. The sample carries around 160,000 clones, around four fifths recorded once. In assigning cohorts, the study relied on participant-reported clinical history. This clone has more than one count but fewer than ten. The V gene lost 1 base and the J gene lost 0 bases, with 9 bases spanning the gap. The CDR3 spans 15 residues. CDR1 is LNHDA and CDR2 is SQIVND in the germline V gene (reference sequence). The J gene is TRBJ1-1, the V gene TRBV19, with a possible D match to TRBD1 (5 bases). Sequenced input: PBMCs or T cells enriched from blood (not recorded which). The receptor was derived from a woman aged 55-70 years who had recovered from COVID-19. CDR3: CASSIGAQVNTEAFF. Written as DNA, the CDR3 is TGTGCCAGTAGTATAGGGGCACAGGTGAACACTGAAGCTTTCTTT.